The 5 T cell receptor beta chains below all came from one sample that was sequenced in a study of CD8+ T cells in alopecia areata. Reverse transcribed after extraction, RNA yielded cDNA as the sequencing template. Profiled with immunoSEQ multiplex PCR; TCRdb holds only in-frame clones, not every one. The table includes 210,000 or so clones, just over 65% detected once. Stated treatment: oral pan-JAK inhibitor, 5-10 mg twice daily. The specimen comprised CD4+ T cells sorted from blood, sampled at week 44, from a patient treated with tofacitinib. Receptor source: a human donor with alopecia areata.

This rearrangement joins TRBV7-2 to TRBJ2-6; no clear D. The CDR3 is 18 residues long. Germline V gives CDR1 SGHTA, CDR2 FQGNSA. V lost 5 bases, J lost 4 bases, and 21 bases lay in between. CDR3 bases: TGTGCCAGCAGCCCCCTAGGCTCAGTCGTTAGGGGGGCCAACGTCCTGACTTTC. Translated: CASSPLGSVVRGANVLTF.

This clone has a handful of counts. This rearrangement joins TRBV7-9 to TRBJ2-3; D not resolved. CDR1 and CDR2 from the germline V gene are SEHNR and FQNEAQ (reference sequence). This CDR3 comprises 13 residues. The ends were cut back, 2 bases at V and 3 bases at J, with 6 bases in the middle. CDR3: CASSLLGTDTQYF. For the CDR3, the DNA is TGTGCCAGCAGCTTATTAGGGACAGATACGCAGTATTTT.

The V call is TRBV30, the J call TRBJ2-6, with D maybe TRBD1 (6 bases). CDR3 length: 15 residues. V dropped 3 bases and J dropped 0 bases, with 9 bases sitting between them. Germline V gene lookup returns CDR1 GTSNPN and CDR2 SVGIG (reference sequence). CDR3 coding DNA: TGTGCCTGGAGCTCAGGGGCCTCTGGGGCCAACGTCCTGACTTTC. Residues: CAWSSGASGANVLTF.

The chain links TRBV27 to TRBJ1-6; maybe TRBD1 (5 bases). V dropped 5 bases and J dropped 7 bases, with 12 bases sitting between them. The CDR3 loop spans 14 amino acids. Germline V gene data show CDR1 as MNHEY and CDR2 as SMNVEV (reference sequence). The CDR3 DNA follows: TGTGCCAGCAGTCCCAGGGTTACGAATTCACCCCTCCACTTT. It yields the protein CASSPRVTNSPLHF.

The rearrangement links TRBV7-9 to TRBJ1-6; D unclear. Germline V gives CDR1 SEHNR, CDR2 FQNEAQ (reference sequence). This CDR3 is built from 15 residues. V lost 3 bases and J 7 bases, leaving 13 bases between the germline ends. The CDR3 nucleotides read TGTGCCAGCAGCTTTTTATGGCGAGCCAATTCACCCCTCCACTTT. This codes for CASSFLWRANSPLHF.